This T cell receptor beta chain was captured by sequencing in a study of shared clonotypes between healthy human individuals. Clones were read by immunoSEQ multiplex PCR, and TCRdb kept only the in-frame ones, dropping some. This table has over a million clones, about 96% appearing once. Adults of Caucasian background living in Nashville, Tennessee made up all donors. V was pared by 6 bases and J by 3 bases, with 7 bases of the junction left unmatched. The CDR3 covers 13 residues. Looked up from germline, CDR1 is SQVTM and CDR2 is ANQGSEA. Material for sequencing was naive CD4+ T cells sorted from blood. Regarding subset: CD45RA+ positively selected. The sequence was obtained from a man aged 25 to 45 in good health. This sequence joins TRBV29-1 and TRBJ2-5; TRBD1 matches at 7 bases. CDR3 in DNA: TGCAGCGTGGGCCGGGGACAGAAAGAGACCCAGTACTTC. Translating it yields CSVGRGQKETQYF.